A selection of T cell receptor beta chains follows, all from one sample in a study of cytomegalovirus exposure and HLA in healthy donors. Produced via immunoSEQ multiplex PCR; TCRdb's table is partial and in-frame only. The repertoire shows 70,000 or so clones; the top ten hold roughly 0.89%. The sample was PBMCs. Receptors originate from a boy under 18 in good health and CMV-seronegative. Each CDR3 is given with its conserved first and last residue. The order of the fields is J gene, V gene, D gene, CDR3 protein, CDR3 DNA. A D gene is named only where the DNA matches it firmly.

>TRBJ1-6|TRBV18|-
CATTQDLESPLHF
TGTGCCACCACACAGGACCTGGAATCACCCCTCCACTTT
>TRBJ2-7|TRBV18|TRBD2
CASSPPGLAGPEQYF
TGTGCCAGCTCACCCCCGGGTCTAGCGGGACCCGAGCAGTACTTC
>TRBJ2-1|TRBV30|TRBD2
CAWSSGRAGNEQFF
TGTGCCTGGAGTAGCGGGAGGGCGGGCAATGAGCAGTTCTTC
>TRBJ1-2|TRBV30|TRBD1
CAWNQGDYGYTF
TGTGCCTGGAACCAGGGGGACTATGGCTACACCTTC
>TRBJ1-1|TRBV30|TRBD1
CAGSVKGAIGTEAFF
TGTGCCGGGAGTGTAAAGGGGGCAATAGGAACTGAAGCTTTCTTT
>TRBJ2-1|TRBV5-4|-
CASSFAESDNEQFF
TGTGCCAGCAGCTTCGCGGAGTCCGACAATGAGCAGTTCTTC
>TRBJ2-3|TRBV4-3|TRBD2
CASSQDWSASGPTDTQYF
TGCGCCAGCAGCCAAGATTGGTCGGCTAGCGGACCCACAGATACGCAGTATTTT
>TRBJ2-3|TRBV6-1|TRBD2
CASLIAGLGTDTQYF
TGTGCCAGCCTAATAGCGGGCCTGGGTACAGATACGCAGTATTTT
>TRBJ2-5|TRBV13|-
CASSLLGGQETQYF
TGTGCCAGCAGCTTGTTGGGGGGCCAAGAGACCCAGTACTTC
>TRBJ1-4|TRBV4-1|TRBD1
CASSLETTGGAIRKLFF
TGCGCCAGCAGCCTCGAGACCACAGGGGGCGCGATTCGAAAACTGTTTTTT
>TRBJ2-3|TRBV5-1|TRBD2
CASSLSGGGPRRSSTDTQYF
TGCGCCAGCAGCCTGTCGGGGGGAGGGCCTCGGAGGTCGAGCACAGATACGCAGTATTTT
>TRBJ2-3|TRBV6-4|TRBD2
CASSELAGGSDTQYF
TGTGCCAGCAGTGAACTAGCGGGGGGGTCAGATACGCAGTATTTT
>TRBJ2-7|TRBV5-1|TRBD2
CASSSQTSASYEQYF
TGCGCCAGCAGCTCCCAAACTAGCGCCTCCTACGAGCAGTACTTC
>TRBJ2-3|TRBV2|TRBD2
CASNPLAGSTDTQYF
TGTGCCAGCAACCCACTAGCGGGATCGACAGATACGCAGTATTTT
>TRBJ1-4|TRBV18|TRBD1
CASSPLQGGARSTNEKLFF
TGTGCCAGCTCACCATTACAGGGGGGCGCTAGGTCAACTAATGAAAAACTGTTTTTT
>TRBJ2-7|TRBV4-2|-
CASSSSTQGFDYEQYF
TGTGCCAGCAGCTCCTCAACACAGGGATTTGACTACGAGCAGTACTTC
>TRBJ2-1|TRBV19|TRBD2
CASSRLAGGGNEQFF
TGTGCCAGTAGCCGCCTAGCGGGGGGCGGAAATGAGCAGTTCTTC